The rows below give T cell receptor beta chains drawn from one sample of a study of cytomegalovirus exposure and HLA in healthy donors. Produced via immunoSEQ multiplex PCR; TCRdb's table is partial and in-frame only. The sample includes about 150,000 clones, approximately 84% seen only once; the top ten take about 2.9%. Sample: PBMCs. All receptors derive from a woman aged 45-65 years in good health and CMV-seropositive. The conserved cysteine and the conserved F or W are not part of the CDR3 here.

V gene	J gene	CDR3 protein
TRBV18	TRBJ1-2	ASSPPGRPSNYGYT
TRBV30	TRBJ2-6	AWSGGSGANGLT
TRBV5-4	TRBJ1-1	ASSSPRTGNTEAF
TRBV9	TRBJ2-1	ASSVAPTSGGRNEQF
TRBV5-6	TRBJ1-2	ASSFRSREGYT
TRBV2	TRBJ1-1	ASSRQGGETEAF
TRBV6-5	TRBJ2-3	ASRATVSSTDTQY
TRBV11-2	TRBJ1-1	ASSLAGGGTEAF
TRBV5-1	TRBJ2-5	ASRTSGEYLETQY
TRBV28	TRBJ1-1	ASRRGGYTEAF